These T cell receptor beta chains were read from a single sample in a study of cytomegalovirus exposure and HLA in healthy donors. Measured with immunoSEQ multiplex PCR; TCRdb has only the in-frame clones, and not every one. The data show roughly 60,000 clones, roughly 94% seen once. Material for sequencing was PBMCs. The receptors were gathered from a woman between 18 and 30 years old in good health and CMV-seropositive. The CDR3 runs from the conserved cysteine through the conserved F or W. Fields, in order: D gene, clone size, V gene, J gene, CDR3 protein, CDR3 DNA. The D gene is left open where the match is weak. The listing skips clone size in some rows; elsewhere it reads once, few, many or a size class.

D gene: .
clone size: .
V gene: TRBV5-4
J gene: TRBJ2-3
CDR3 protein: CASSPGHRTGVDTQYF
CDR3 DNA: TGTGCCAGCAGCCCGGGACATAGGACCGGGGTCGATACGCAGTATTTT

D gene: .
clone size: .
V gene: TRBV7-2
J gene: TRBJ2-3
CDR3 protein: CASSLVAGPADTQYF
CDR3 DNA: TGTGCCAGCAGCTTAGTCGCAGGGCCGGCAGATACGCAGTATTTT

D gene: .
clone size: once
V gene: TRBV6-1
J gene: TRBJ1-1
CDR3 protein: CASGQNTEAFF
CDR3 DNA: TGTGCCAGCGGACAGAACACTGAAGCTTTCTTT

D gene: .
clone size: .
V gene: TRBV5-4
J gene: TRBJ1-4
CDR3 protein: CASSLAGEGANEKLFF
CDR3 DNA: TGTGCCAGCAGCTTGGCAGGGGAGGGGGCTAATGAAAAACTGTTTTTT

D gene: .
clone size: .
V gene: TRBV7-8
J gene: TRBJ2-3
CDR3 protein: CASSFYLGAGSSTDTQYF
CDR3 DNA: TGTGCCAGCAGCTTCTACCTTGGAGCCGGTTCGAGCACAGATACGCAGTATTTT

D gene: .
clone size: .
V gene: TRBV2
J gene: TRBJ2-7
CDR3 protein: CASSAGDGPREQYF
CDR3 DNA: TGTGCCAGCAGTGCGGGGGACGGCCCTCGGGAGCAGTACTTC

D gene: .
clone size: .
V gene: TRBV9
J gene: TRBJ2-7
CDR3 protein: CASSAGDNYEQYF
CDR3 DNA: TGTGCCAGCAGCGCGGGGGATAACTACGAGCAGTACTTC

D gene: .
clone size: .
V gene: TRBV27
J gene: TRBJ1-5
CDR3 protein: CASSLARGGNQPQHF
CDR3 DNA: TGTGCCAGCAGTCTAGCTCGCGGGGGCAATCAGCCCCAGCATTTT

D gene: .
clone size: .
V gene: TRBV2
J gene: TRBJ2-2
CDR3 protein: CASIRGSQTSGELFF
CDR3 DNA: TGTGCCAGCATTAGGGGTTCCCAGACGTCCGGGGAGCTGTTTTTT

D gene: .
clone size: .
V gene: TRBV7-2
J gene: TRBJ1-3
CDR3 protein: CASSLTVGSGNTIYF
CDR3 DNA: TGTGCCAGCAGCTTAACGGTTGGTTCTGGAAACACCATATATTTT

D gene: .
clone size: .
V gene: TRBV18
J gene: TRBJ2-5
CDR3 protein: CASSQTGEETQYF
CDR3 DNA: TGTGCCAGCTCACAGACAGGTGAAGAGACCCAGTACTTC

D gene: TRBD2
clone size: .
V gene: TRBV4-2
J gene: TRBJ2-7
CDR3 protein: CASSQMAGGHSYEQYF
CDR3 DNA: TGTGCCAGCAGCCAGATGGCGGGGGGCCACTCCTACGAGCAGTACTTC

D gene: .
clone size: .
V gene: TRBV27
J gene: TRBJ1-4
CDR3 protein: CASSSTGIADEKLFF
CDR3 DNA: TGTGCCAGCAGTTCTACAGGGATCGCTGATGAAAAACTGTTTTTT

D gene: .
clone size: .
V gene: TRBV2
J gene: TRBJ2-2
CDR3 protein: CASSGSLGELFF
CDR3 DNA: TGTGCCAGCAGTGGTTCCCTGGGGGAGCTGTTTTTT

D gene: TRBD1
clone size: .
V gene: TRBV6-1
J gene: TRBJ1-3
CDR3 protein: CASSQTGAGNTIYF
CDR3 DNA: TGTGCCAGCAGTCAGACAGGGGCTGGAAACACCATATATTTT

D gene: TRBD1
clone size: .
V gene: TRBV27
J gene: TRBJ2-4
CDR3 protein: CASSPTGATNIQYF
CDR3 DNA: TGTGCCAGCAGTCCTACAGGGGCCACAAACATTCAGTACTTC

D gene: .
clone size: .
V gene: TRBV6-5
J gene: TRBJ1-1
CDR3 protein: CASSHRPQTEGEAFF
CDR3 DNA: TGTGCCAGCAGTCATAGGCCTCAAACCGAGGGTGAAGCTTTCTTT

D gene: TRBD1
clone size: .
V gene: TRBV28
J gene: TRBJ2-7
CDR3 protein: CASSFLGSRDRGLSEQYF
CDR3 DNA: TGTGCCAGCAGTTTTTTGGGAAGCCGGGACAGGGGGTTGTCCGAGCAGTACTTC

D gene: .
clone size: .
V gene: TRBV5-4
J gene: TRBJ1-1
CDR3 protein: CASSLLGAPEAFF
CDR3 DNA: TGTGCCAGCAGCTTGTTAGGGGCCCCTGAAGCTTTCTTT

D gene: TRBD2
clone size: .
V gene: TRBV28
J gene: TRBJ2-1
CDR3 protein: CASSSSGGGDNEQFF
CDR3 DNA: TGTGCCAGCAGTTCGTCGGGCGGGGGGGACAATGAGCAGTTCTTC

D gene: TRBD1
clone size: .
V gene: TRBV27
J gene: TRBJ2-1
CDR3 protein: CASSLGQVYNEQFF
CDR3 DNA: TGTGCCAGCAGTCTGGGACAGGTCTACAATGAGCAGTTCTTC

D gene: TRBD2
clone size: once
V gene: TRBV27
J gene: TRBJ2-7
CDR3 protein: CASTKRPGLAGGPYEQYF
CDR3 DNA: TGTGCCAGCACGAAAAGACCGGGACTAGCGGGAGGCCCCTACGAGCAGTACTTC

D gene: .
clone size: .
V gene: TRBV30
J gene: TRBJ1-3
CDR3 protein: CAWSVMLSSGNTIYF
CDR3 DNA: TGTGCCTGGAGTGTTATGTTGAGCTCTGGAAACACCATATATTTT

D gene: .
clone size: .
V gene: TRBV7-2
J gene: TRBJ1-2
CDR3 protein: CASSTGRTFYGYTF
CDR3 DNA: TGTGCCAGCAGCACCGGCAGGACATTCTATGGCTACACCTTC

D gene: .
clone size: .
V gene: TRBV27
J gene: TRBJ2-5
CDR3 protein: CASSFSTGSQETQYF
CDR3 DNA: TGTGCCAGCAGTTTCTCCACAGGGTCCCAAGAGACCCAGTACTTC

D gene: .
clone size: .
V gene: TRBV27
J gene: TRBJ2-1
CDR3 protein: CASSSGTGGAYNEQFF
CDR3 DNA: TGTGCCAGCAGTTCAGGGACGGGCGGGGCCTACAATGAGCAGTTCTTC

D gene: .
clone size: .
V gene: TRBV28
J gene: TRBJ1-1
CDR3 protein: CASREQRRGPMNTEAFF
CDR3 DNA: TGTGCCAGCAGAGAACAACGAAGGGGCCCCATGAACACTGAAGCTTTCTTT

D gene: TRBD2
clone size: .
V gene: TRBV4-3
J gene: TRBJ2-1
CDR3 protein: CASSPRRSGGASYNEQFF
CDR3 DNA: TGCGCCAGCAGCCCCCGGCGTAGCGGGGGGGCATCCTACAATGAGCAGTTCTTC

D gene: TRBD2
clone size: .
V gene: TRBV13
J gene: TRBJ2-5
CDR3 protein: CASSLGFGGTSGQETQYF
CDR3 DNA: TGTGCCAGCAGCTTAGGCTTCGGCGGGACTAGCGGGCAAGAGACCCAGTACTTC

D gene: TRBD2
clone size: .
V gene: TRBV11-1
J gene: TRBJ2-1
CDR3 protein: CASRRTSGISTNEQFF
CDR3 DNA: TGTGCCAGCAGACGGACTAGCGGGATTTCCACCAATGAGCAGTTCTTC

D gene: .
clone size: .
V gene: TRBV28
J gene: TRBJ1-2
CDR3 protein: CASSSGPETVNYGYTF
CDR3 DNA: TGTGCCAGCAGTTCCGGTCCAGAGACAGTTAACTATGGCTACACCTTC

D gene: .
clone size: .
V gene: TRBV6-5
J gene: TRBJ1-5
CDR3 protein: CASRVGVYSNQPQHF
CDR3 DNA: TGTGCCAGCAGAGTAGGGGTATATAGCAATCAGCCCCAGCATTTT

D gene: TRBD1
clone size: .
V gene: TRBV19
J gene: TRBJ2-7
CDR3 protein: CASSSAQGAYEQYF
CDR3 DNA: TGTGCCAGTAGTTCGGCACAGGGGGCCTACGAGCAGTACTTC

D gene: TRBD2
clone size: .
V gene: TRBV15
J gene: TRBJ2-7
CDR3 protein: CATSRVGGFSYEQYF
CDR3 DNA: TGTGCCACCAGCAGAGTCGGGGGGTTCTCCTACGAGCAGTACTTC

D gene: .
clone size: .
V gene: TRBV28
J gene: TRBJ2-7
CDR3 protein: CASSSLTSFYEQYF
CDR3 DNA: TGTGCCAGCAGTTCCCTCACTAGTTTTTACGAGCAGTACTTC

D gene: TRBD2
clone size: once
V gene: TRBV28
J gene: TRBJ2-3
CDR3 protein: CASSLGFKREWKDTQYF
CDR3 DNA: TGTGCCAGCAGTTTAGGATTCAAGCGGGAGTGGAAAGATACGCAGTATTTT

D gene: .
clone size: .
V gene: TRBV27
J gene: TRBJ2-1
CDR3 protein: CASSPTTIEQFF
CDR3 DNA: TGTGCCAGCAGTCCCACAACTATCGAGCAGTTCTTC